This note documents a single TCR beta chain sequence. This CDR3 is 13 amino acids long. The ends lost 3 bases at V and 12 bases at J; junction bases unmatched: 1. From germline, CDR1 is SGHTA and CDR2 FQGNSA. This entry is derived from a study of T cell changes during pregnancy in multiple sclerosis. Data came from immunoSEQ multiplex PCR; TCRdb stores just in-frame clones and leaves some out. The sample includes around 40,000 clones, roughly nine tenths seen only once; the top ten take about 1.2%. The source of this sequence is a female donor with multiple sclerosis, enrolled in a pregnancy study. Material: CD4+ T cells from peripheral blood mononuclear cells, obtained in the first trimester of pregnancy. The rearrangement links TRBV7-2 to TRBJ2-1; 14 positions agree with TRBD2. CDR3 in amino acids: CASSLTSGGGQFF. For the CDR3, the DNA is TGTGCCAGCAGCTTGACTAGCGGGGGGGGGCAGTTCTTC.